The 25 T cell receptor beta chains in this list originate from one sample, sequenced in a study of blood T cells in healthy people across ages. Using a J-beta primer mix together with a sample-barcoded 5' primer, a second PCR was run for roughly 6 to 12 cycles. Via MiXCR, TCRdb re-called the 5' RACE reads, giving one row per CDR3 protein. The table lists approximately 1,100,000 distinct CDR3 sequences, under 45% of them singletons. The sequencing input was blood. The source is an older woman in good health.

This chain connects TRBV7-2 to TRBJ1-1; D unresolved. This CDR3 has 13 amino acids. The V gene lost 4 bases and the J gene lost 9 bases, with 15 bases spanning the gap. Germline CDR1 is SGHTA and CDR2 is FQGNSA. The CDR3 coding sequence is TGTGCCAGCAGCTACTTACTTGTCGGACAAGCTTTCTTT. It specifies CASSYLLVGQAFF. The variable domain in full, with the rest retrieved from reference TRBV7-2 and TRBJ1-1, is GAGVSQSPSNKVTEKGKDVELRCDPISGHTALYWYRQSLGQGLEFLIYFQGNSAPDKSGLPSDRFSAERTGGSVSTLTIQRTQQEDSAVYLCASSYLLVGQAFFGQGTRLTVV.

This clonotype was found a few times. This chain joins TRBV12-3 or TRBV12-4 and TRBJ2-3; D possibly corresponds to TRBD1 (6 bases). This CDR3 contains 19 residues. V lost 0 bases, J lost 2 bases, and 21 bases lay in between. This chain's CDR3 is CASSLALPGRGHPTDTQYF. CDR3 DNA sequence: TGTGCCAGCAGTTTAGCGCTTCCCGGTCGGGGACACCCCACAGATACGCAGTATTTT.

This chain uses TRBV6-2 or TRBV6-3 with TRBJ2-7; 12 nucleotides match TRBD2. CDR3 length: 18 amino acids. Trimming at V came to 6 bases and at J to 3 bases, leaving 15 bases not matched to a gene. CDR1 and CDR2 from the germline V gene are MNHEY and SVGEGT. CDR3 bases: TGTGCCAGCAGCCCAACCGGGACTAGCGGGTTGGGGATCTACGAGCAGTACTTC. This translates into CASSPTGTSGLGIYEQYF.

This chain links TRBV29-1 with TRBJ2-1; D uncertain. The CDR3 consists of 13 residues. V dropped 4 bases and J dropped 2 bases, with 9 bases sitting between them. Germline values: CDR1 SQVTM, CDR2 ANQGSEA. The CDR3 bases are TGCAGCGTTGTGGTGACAACCTACAATGAGCAGTTCTTC. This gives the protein CSVVVTTYNEQFF.

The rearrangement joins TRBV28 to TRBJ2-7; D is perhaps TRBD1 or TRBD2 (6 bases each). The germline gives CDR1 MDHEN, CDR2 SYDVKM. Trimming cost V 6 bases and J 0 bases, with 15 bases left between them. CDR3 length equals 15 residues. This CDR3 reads CASSRGGIYSYEQYF. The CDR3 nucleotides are TGTGCCAGCAGCAGAGGGGGGATCTACTCCTACGAGCAGTACTTC.

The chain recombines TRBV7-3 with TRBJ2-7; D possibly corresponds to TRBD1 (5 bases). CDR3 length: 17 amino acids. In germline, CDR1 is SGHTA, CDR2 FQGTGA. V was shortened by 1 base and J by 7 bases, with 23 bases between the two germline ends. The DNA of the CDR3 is TGTGCCAGCAGCTTAAATACTTGGTCACAGGAGAACAATGAGCAGTACTTC. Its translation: CASSLNTWSQENNEQYF.

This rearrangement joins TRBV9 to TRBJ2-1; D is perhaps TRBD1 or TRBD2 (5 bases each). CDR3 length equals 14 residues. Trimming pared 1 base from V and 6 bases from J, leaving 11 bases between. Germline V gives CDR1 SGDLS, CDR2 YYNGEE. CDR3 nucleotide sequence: TGTGCCAGCAGCGTACCCACCGGGACCAATGAGCAGTTCTTC. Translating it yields CASSVPTGTNEQFF.

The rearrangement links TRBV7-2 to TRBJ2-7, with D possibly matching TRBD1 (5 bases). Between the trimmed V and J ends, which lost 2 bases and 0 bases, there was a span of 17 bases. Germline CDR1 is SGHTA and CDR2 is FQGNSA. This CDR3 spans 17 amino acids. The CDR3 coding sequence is TGTGCCAGCAGCTTATCACGTCAGGGAATTTTCTCCTACGAGCAGTACTTC. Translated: CASSLSRQGIFSYEQYF.

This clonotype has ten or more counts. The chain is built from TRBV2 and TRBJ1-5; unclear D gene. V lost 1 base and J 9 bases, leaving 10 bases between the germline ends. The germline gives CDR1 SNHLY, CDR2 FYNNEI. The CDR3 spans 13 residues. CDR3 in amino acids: CASSEDLIGPQHF. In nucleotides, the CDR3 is TGTGCCAGCAGTGAAGACCTCATAGGGCCCCAGCATTTT.

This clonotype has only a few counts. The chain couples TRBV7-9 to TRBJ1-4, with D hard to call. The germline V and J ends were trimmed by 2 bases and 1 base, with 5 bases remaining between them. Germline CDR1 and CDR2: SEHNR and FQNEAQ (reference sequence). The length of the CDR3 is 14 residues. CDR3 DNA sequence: TGTGCCAGCAGCTTACCGGGAACTAATGAAAAACTGTTTTTT. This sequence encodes CASSLPGTNEKLFF.

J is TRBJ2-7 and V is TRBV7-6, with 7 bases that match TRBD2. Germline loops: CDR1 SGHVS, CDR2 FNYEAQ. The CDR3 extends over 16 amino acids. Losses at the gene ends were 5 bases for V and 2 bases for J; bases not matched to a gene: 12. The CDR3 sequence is CASSPPTGGDPYEQYF. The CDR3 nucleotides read TGTGCCAGCAGCCCACCTACTGGGGGGGATCCCTACGAGCAGTACTTC.

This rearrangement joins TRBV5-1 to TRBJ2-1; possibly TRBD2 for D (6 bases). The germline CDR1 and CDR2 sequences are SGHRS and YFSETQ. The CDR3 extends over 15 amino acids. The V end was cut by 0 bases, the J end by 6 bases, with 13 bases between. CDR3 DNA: TGCGCCAGCAGCTTGGTCCCGGGAGAGGTCAATGAGCAGTTCTTC. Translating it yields CASSLVPGEVNEQFF. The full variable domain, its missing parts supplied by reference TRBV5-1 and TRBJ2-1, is KAGVTQTPRYLIKTRGQQVTLSCSPISGHRSVSWYQQTPGQGLQFLFEYFSETQRNKGNFPGRFSGRQFSNSRSEMNVSTLELGDSALYLCASSLVPGEVNEQFFGPGTRLTVL.

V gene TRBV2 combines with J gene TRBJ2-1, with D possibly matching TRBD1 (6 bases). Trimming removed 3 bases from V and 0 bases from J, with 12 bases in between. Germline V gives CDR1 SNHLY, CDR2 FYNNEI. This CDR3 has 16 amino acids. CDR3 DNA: TGTGCCAGCAGTGAGGGACACCCGAGCTCCTACAATGAGCAGTTCTTC. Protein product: CASSEGHPSSYNEQFF.

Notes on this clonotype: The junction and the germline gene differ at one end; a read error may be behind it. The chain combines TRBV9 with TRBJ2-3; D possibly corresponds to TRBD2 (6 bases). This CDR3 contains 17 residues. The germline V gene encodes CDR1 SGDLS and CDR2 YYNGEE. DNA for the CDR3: TGTGCCAGCAGCAGAGCAGGTAGCGGTACGCCCACAGGTACGCAGTATTTT. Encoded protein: CASSRAGSGTPTGTQYF.

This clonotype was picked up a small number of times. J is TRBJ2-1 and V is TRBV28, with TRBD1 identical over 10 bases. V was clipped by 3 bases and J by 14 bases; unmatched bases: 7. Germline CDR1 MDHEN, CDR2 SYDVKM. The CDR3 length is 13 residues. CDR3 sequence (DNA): TGTGCCAGCAGTTTGCCCGGGACAGGGGCTAAGTTCTTC. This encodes CASSLPGTGAKFF. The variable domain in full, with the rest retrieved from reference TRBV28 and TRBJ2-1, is DVKVTQSSRYLVKRTGEKVFLECVQDMDHENMFWYRQDPGLGLRLIYFSYDVKMKEKGDIPEGYSVSREKKERFSLILESASTNQTSMYLCASSLPGTGAKFFGPGTRLTVL.

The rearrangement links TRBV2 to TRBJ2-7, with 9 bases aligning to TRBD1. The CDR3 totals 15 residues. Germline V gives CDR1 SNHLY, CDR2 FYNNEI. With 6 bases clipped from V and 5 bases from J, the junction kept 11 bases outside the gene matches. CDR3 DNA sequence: TGTGCCAGCAGAGACCCGGGACAGGGTGTCCACGAGCAGTACTTC. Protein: CASRDPGQGVHEQYF.

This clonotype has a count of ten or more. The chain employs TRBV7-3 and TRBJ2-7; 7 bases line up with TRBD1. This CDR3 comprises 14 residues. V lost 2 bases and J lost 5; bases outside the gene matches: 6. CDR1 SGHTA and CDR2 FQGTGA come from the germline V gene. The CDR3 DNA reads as TGTGCCAGCAGCTTAGAGGGGGCTACCGACGAGCAGTACTTC. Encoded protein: CASSLEGATDEQYF.

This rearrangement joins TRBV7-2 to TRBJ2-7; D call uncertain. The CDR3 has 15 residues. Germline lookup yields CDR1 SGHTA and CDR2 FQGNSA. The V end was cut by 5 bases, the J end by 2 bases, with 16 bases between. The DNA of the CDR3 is TGTGCCAGCAGCACCCGGTTGACTGGAACCTACGAGCAGTACTTC. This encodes CASSTRLTGTYEQYF.

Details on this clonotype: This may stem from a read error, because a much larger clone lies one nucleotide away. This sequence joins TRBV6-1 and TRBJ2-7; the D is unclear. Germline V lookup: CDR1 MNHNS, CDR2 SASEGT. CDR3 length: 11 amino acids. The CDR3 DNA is TGTACCAGCAGTGAACCCTACGAGCAGTACTTC. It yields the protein CTSSEPYEQYF.

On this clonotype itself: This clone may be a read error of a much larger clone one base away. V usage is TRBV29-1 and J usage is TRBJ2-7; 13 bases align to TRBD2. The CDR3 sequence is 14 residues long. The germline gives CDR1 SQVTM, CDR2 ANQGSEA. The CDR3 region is CSATTSGRSDEQHF. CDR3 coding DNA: TGCAGCGCTACGACTAGCGGGAGGTCCGACGAGCAGCACTTC.

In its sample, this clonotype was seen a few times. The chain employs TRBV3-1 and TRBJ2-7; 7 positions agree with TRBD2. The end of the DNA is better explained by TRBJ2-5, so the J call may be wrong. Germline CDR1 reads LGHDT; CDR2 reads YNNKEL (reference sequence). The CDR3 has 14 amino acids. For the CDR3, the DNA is TGTGCCAGCAGCCAAGACACCGGGGGGGAGACCCAGTACTTC. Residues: CASSQDTGGETQYF.

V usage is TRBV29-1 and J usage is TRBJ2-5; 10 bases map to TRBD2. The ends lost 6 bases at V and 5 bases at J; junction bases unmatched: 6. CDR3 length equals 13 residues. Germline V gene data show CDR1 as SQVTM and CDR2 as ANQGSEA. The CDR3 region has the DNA TGCAGCGTCCCTAGCGGGGGAAGGGAGACCCAGTACTTC. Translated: CSVPSGGRETQYF.

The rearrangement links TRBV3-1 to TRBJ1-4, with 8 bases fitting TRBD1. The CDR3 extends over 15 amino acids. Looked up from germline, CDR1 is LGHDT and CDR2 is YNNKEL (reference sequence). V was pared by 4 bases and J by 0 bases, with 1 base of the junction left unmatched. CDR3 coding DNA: TGTGCCAGCAGCCCACAGGGGGCAACTAATGAAAAACTGTTTTTT. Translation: CASSPQGATNEKLFF.

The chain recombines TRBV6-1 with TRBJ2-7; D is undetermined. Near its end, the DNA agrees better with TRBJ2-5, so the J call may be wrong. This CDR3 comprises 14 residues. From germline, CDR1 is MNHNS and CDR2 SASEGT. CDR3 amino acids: CASIPRGTTETQYF. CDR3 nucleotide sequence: TGTGCCAGCATCCCGCGAGGCACCACGGAGACCCAGTACTTC.

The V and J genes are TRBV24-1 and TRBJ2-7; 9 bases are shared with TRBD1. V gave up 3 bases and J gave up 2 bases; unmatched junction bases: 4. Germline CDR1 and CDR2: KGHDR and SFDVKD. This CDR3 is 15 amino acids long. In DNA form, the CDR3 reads TGTGCCACCAGTGATGGGGACAGGGCAACCTACGAGCAGTACTTC. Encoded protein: CATSDGDRATYEQYF.